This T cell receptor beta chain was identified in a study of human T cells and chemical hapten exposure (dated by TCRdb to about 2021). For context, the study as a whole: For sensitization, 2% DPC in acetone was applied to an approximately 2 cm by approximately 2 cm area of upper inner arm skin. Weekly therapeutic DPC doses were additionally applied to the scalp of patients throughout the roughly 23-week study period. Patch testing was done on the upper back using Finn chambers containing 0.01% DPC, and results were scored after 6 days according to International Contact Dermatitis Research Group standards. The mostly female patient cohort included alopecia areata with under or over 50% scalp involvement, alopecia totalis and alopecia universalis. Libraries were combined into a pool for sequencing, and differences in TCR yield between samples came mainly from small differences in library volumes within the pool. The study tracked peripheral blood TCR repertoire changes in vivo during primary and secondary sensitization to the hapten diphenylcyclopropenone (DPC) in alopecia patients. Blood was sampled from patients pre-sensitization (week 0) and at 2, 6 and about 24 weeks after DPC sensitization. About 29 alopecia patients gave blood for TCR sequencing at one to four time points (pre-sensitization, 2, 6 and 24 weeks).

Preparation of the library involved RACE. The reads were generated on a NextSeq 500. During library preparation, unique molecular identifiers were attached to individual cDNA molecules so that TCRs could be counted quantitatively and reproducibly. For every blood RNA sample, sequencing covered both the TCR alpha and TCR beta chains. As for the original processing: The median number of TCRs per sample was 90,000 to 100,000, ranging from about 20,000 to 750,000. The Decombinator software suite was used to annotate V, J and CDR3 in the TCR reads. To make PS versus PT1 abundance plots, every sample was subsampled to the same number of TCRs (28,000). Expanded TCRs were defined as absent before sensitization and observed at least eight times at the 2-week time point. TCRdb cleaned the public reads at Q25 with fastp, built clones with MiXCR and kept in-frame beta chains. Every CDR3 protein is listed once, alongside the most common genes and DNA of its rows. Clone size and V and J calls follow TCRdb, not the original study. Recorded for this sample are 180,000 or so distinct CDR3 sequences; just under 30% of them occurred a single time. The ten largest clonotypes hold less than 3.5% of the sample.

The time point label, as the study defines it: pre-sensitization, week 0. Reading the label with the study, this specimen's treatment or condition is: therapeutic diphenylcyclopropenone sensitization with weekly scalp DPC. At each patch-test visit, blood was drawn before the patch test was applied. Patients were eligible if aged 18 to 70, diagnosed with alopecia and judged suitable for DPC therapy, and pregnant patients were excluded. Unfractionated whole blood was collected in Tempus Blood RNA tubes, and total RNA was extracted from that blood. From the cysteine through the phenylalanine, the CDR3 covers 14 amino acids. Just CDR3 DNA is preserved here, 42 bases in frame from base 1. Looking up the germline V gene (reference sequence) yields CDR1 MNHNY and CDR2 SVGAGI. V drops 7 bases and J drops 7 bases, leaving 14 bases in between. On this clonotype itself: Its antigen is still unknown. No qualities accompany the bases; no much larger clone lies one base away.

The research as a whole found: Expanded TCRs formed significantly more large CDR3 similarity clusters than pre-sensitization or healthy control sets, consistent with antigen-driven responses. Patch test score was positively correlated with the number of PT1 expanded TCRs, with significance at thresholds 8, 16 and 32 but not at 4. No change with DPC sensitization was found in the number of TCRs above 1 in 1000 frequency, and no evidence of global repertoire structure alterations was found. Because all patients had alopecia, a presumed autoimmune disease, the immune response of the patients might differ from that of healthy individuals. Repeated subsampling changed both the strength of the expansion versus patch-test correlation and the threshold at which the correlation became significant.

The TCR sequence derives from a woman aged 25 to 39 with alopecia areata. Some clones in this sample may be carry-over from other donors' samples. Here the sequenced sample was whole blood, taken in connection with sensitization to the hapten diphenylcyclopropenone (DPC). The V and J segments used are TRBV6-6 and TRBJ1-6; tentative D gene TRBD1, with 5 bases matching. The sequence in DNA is TGTGCCAGCACTACCGCCGAGGGGAATTCACCCCTCCACTTT. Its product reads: CASTTAEGNSPLHF.